The entry that follows covers one T cell receptor beta chain sequence. What it recognizes is unknown. This sample is drawn from a study of cytomegalovirus exposure and HLA in healthy donors. With 60 Vbeta and 13 Jbeta primers, the PCR was carried out. Generated by immunoSEQ multiplex PCR, the TCRdb table keeps only in-frame clones and is missing some. This sample's table reports about 130,000 clones. Study-wide points: Researchers reported from a later analysis that most CMV-associated TCR beta chains appeared HLA-restricted.

Germline loops: CDR1 LNHDA, CDR2 SQIVND (reference sequence). V was cut by 6 bases and J by 4 bases, with 9 bases left in between. The CDR3 loop spans 12 amino acids. This clonotype was obtained from a woman aged 60 to 75 in good health and CMV-seronegative. The V gene is TRBV19, the J gene TRBJ1-2; tentative D call: TRBD1 (5 bases). The sample was PBMCs. The DNA for the CDR3 is TGTGCCAGTAGGAGCGGGGGCTATGGCTACACCTTC. This codes for CASRSGGYGYTF.